The 3 T cell receptor beta chains reported below all come from one sample, sequenced in a study of T cell responses to AZD1222 COVID-19 vaccine. Generated by immunoSEQ multiplex PCR, the TCRdb table keeps only in-frame clones and is missing some. The table includes about 85,000 clones, around 90% detected once. This sample comprised peripheral blood, obtained 28 days after the second AZD1222 dose. Receptor source: an adult who received the AZD1222 COVID-19 vaccine.

This clone was found once. J is TRBJ2-2 and V is TRBV29-1; D is tentatively TRBD1 or TRBD2 (5 bases each). The V and J ends lost 4 bases and 7 bases respectively, with 16 bases between them. CDR1 and CDR2 from the germline V gene are SQVTM and ANQGSEA. CDR3 length equals 14 residues. This chain's CDR3 is CSVVGTAQGGELFF. In DNA, the CDR3 is TGCAGCGTTGTGGGGACCGCTCAGGGCGGGGAGCTGTTTTTT.

The chain is built from TRBV6-2 or TRBV6-3 and TRBJ1-2; D gene ambiguous. Per germline, CDR1 MNHEY and CDR2 SVGEGT. V dropped 8 bases and J dropped 7 bases, with 14 bases sitting between them. CDR3 size: 12 residues. CDR3 in DNA: TGTGCCAGCGGCCCGGCGCTGGGTGGCTACACCTTC. Amino acids: CASGPALGGYTF.

The chain has TRBV10-1 and TRBJ2-2; 10 bases map to TRBD1. This CDR3 comprises 20 residues. Germline CDR1 reads WNHNN; CDR2 reads SYGVQD (reference sequence). V shed 4 bases and J 4 bases; nucleotides not matched to a gene: 18. The DNA for the CDR3 is TGCGCCAGCAGTGTAAATCCGGGACAGGGGTCGGGATTGAGCACCGGGGAGCTGTTTTTT. Translated, it gives CASSVNPGQGSGLSTGELFF.